The 18 T cell receptor beta chains in this list originate from one sample, sequenced in a study of blood T cell repertoires in COVID-19. Clones were sequenced by immunoSEQ multiplex PCR, and TCRdb holds only the in-frame ones, with some missing. The data show roughly 310,000 clones, more than 75% seen once. The sequenced material came from peripheral blood. The receptors shown here come from a woman between 45 and 65 years old with active or convalescent COVID-19.

The V call is TRBV3-1 (or the pseudogene TRBV3-2), the J call TRBJ2-3; 10 bases agree with TRBD2. This CDR3 comprises 17 residues. Germline V CDR1 and CDR2: LGHDT, YNNKEL (reference sequence). Losses at the gene ends were 3 bases for V and 2 bases for J; bases not matched to a gene: 8. CDR3 loop: CASSQSLAGAYTDTQYF. The CDR3, as DNA: TGTGCCAGCAGCCAGTCCCTAGCGGGGGCCTACACAGATACGCAGTATTTT.

V gene TRBV4-3 combines with J gene TRBJ1-1; possibly TRBD1 for D (6 bases). Germline lookup yields CDR1 LGHNA and CDR2 YSLEER. This CDR3 comprises 15 residues. Trimming pared 1 base from V and 2 bases from J, leaving 11 bases between. The CDR3 nucleotides read TGCGCCAGCAGCCAAGGGGCAGGGACAAACACTGAAGCTTTCTTT. It encodes CASSQGAGTNTEAFF.

The chain carries TRBV18 and TRBJ2-5; D not resolved. V was pared by 3 bases and J by 7 bases, with 18 bases between. The CDR3 is 15 amino acids. Per the germline V gene, CDR1 is KGHSH and CDR2 is LQKENI. CDR3 sequence: CASSPASRSFGTQYF. Written as DNA, the CDR3 is TGTGCCAGCTCACCCGCAAGCAGGTCCTTTGGGACCCAGTACTTC.

The V and J genes are TRBV5-6 and TRBJ1-1, with D perhaps TRBD1 (6 bases). The germline gives CDR1 SGHDT, CDR2 YYEEEE. The V and J ends lost 1 base and 6 bases respectively, with 10 bases between them. This CDR3 region has 13 residues. In DNA form, the CDR3 reads TGTGCCAGCAGCTTGAGGGGGAGCGCTGAAGCTTTCTTT. Its translation is CASSLRGSAEAFF.

The V call is TRBV5-1, the J call TRBJ2-7; a possible D gene is TRBD1 (6 bases). This CDR3 region has 14 residues. Trimming left V 3 bases short and J 3 bases short, with 13 bases between. Germline V gene lookup returns CDR1 SGHRS and CDR2 YFSETQ. The CDR3 loop is CASSSRTDYYEQYF. DNA for the CDR3: TGCGCCAGCAGCTCTAGGACAGACTACTACGAGCAGTACTTC.

The rearrangement uses TRBV6-2 or TRBV6-3 and TRBJ1-1; no clear D gene. This CDR3 has 15 residues. Trimming cost V 4 bases and J 8 bases, with 20 bases left between them. Germline V lookup: CDR1 MNHEY, CDR2 SVGEGT. The CDR3 here is CASSLLGSRNAEAFF. Here the CDR3 DNA reads TGTGCCAGCAGTTTACTGGGCAGTAGGAATGCCGAAGCTTTCTTT.

The gene calls are TRBV19 and TRBJ1-4; D remains ambiguous. The CDR3 covers 13 residues. Trimming took off 0 bases at V and 10 bases at J, with 9 bases between the two ends. In germline, CDR1 is LNHDA, CDR2 SQIVND (reference sequence). The CDR3 coding sequence is TGTGCCAGTAGTATAGAATCCTTCGGAAAACTGTTTTTT. Amino acids: CASSIESFGKLFF.

Concerning this clone itself: Other DNA sequences within the sample encode an identical CDR3. The rearrangement joins TRBV9 to TRBJ2-3; D possibly corresponds to TRBD2 (6 bases). Germline V gene sequence: CDR1 SGDLS, CDR2 YYNGEE. This CDR3 is 13 amino acids long. Trimming removed 0 bases from V and 4 bases from J, with 6 bases in between. CDR3 protein: CASSVGGADTQYF. The CDR3 nucleotides read TGTGCCAGCAGCGTAGGGGGGGCAGATACGCAGTATTTT.

V and J are TRBV5-1 and TRBJ1-1; D not certain. V was pared by 4 bases and J by 0 bases, with 13 bases between. The CDR3 runs 15 residues. The germline CDR1 and CDR2 sequences are SGHRS and YFSETQ. The CDR3 DNA reads as TGCGCCAGCAGCCTACGTGGGGAGATGAACACTGAAGCTTTCTTT. Its translation: CASSLRGEMNTEAFF.

This chain joins TRBV6-2 or TRBV6-3 and TRBJ1-1; D is perhaps TRBD1 (5 bases). This CDR3 is built from 14 residues. CDR1 and CDR2 from the germline V gene are MNHEY and SVGEGT. Trimming stripped 0 bases from V and 4 bases from J, with 9 bases between. The chain's CDR3 is CASSYSERGTEAFF. The DNA of the CDR3 is TGTGCCAGCAGTTACTCGGAAAGGGGCACTGAAGCTTTCTTT.

A single count supports this clone. The rearrangement joins TRBV3-1 (or the pseudogene TRBV3-2) to TRBJ1-2; 10 bases map to TRBD1. With 4 bases clipped from V and 0 bases from J, the junction kept 11 bases outside the gene matches. Germline loops: CDR1 LGHDT, CDR2 YNNKEL (reference sequence). The CDR3 is 18 amino acids. The DNA of the CDR3 is TGTGCCAGCAGCCCCGACGCAGGACAGGGGGGAACTAACTATGGCTACACCTTC. Encoded protein: CASSPDAGQGGTNYGYTF.

The chain joins TRBV29-1 to TRBJ1-1; D is unclear. The CDR3 loop spans 12 amino acids. The germline CDR1 and CDR2 sequences are SQVTM and ANQGSEA. V was clipped by 4 bases and J by 1 base, with 7 bases between them. CDR3 coding DNA: TGCAGCGTTGCGGGGTGGAACACTGAAGCTTTCTTT. Amino acid sequence: CSVAGWNTEAFF. Using reference TRBV29-1 and TRBJ1-1 for the parts outside the CDR3, the full variable domain is SAVISQKPSRDICQRGTSLTIQCQVDSQVTMMFWYRQQPGQSLTLIATANQGSEATYESGFVIDKFPISRPNLTFSTLTVSNMSPEDSSIYLCSVAGWNTEAFFGQGTRLTVV.

The chain couples TRBV27 to TRBJ1-5; D might be TRBD1 (6 bases). Trimming removed 4 bases from V and 4 bases from J, with 11 bases in between. CDR1 and CDR2 from the germline V gene are MNHEY and SMNVEV (reference sequence). This CDR3 region has 14 residues. CDR3 bases: TGTGCCAGCAGTTCAGTCCAGGGGAATCAGCCCCAGCATTTT. It yields the protein CASSSVQGNQPQHF.

The chain recombines TRBV7-9 with TRBJ2-1; D gene uncertain. The CDR3 consists of 13 residues. V lost 7 bases to trimming and J lost 4 bases, with 11 bases between them. Germline lookup yields CDR1 SEHNR and CDR2 FQNEAQ (reference sequence). CDR3 bases: TGTGCCAGCACCGCGGTCGGATACAATGAGCAGTTCTTC. As protein: CASTAVGYNEQFF.

This chain joins TRBV28 and TRBJ2-3, with TRBD1 as a possible D gene (5 bases). This CDR3 contains 14 residues. Between the trimmed V and J ends, which lost 2 bases and 2 bases, there was a span of 8 bases. CDR1 is MDHEN, CDR2 SYDVKM, per germline. CDR3 DNA: TGTGCCAGCAGTTTAGAGGACACCACAGATACGCAGTATTTT. Translating gives CASSLEDTTDTQYF.

J is TRBJ2-1 and V is TRBV4-1; perhaps TRBD1 as D (6 bases). Germline loops: CDR1 MGHRA, CDR2 YSYEKL. The CDR3 loop spans 20 amino acids. The V and J ends lost 0 bases and 0 bases respectively, with 21 bases between them. CDR3 coding DNA: TGCGCCAGCAGCCAAGATCCGGTTGAGCAAGGGGGTAGCTCCTACAATGAGCAGTTCTTC. This gives the protein CASSQDPVEQGGSSYNEQFF.

The chain carries TRBV3-1 (or the pseudogene TRBV3-2) and TRBJ1-2, with D unresolved. Germline V gives CDR1 LGHDT, CDR2 YNNKEL (reference sequence). The length of the CDR3 is 14 residues. Trimming shortened V by 6 bases and J by 0 bases, and 11 bases separated the two germline ends. CDR3 loop: CASRPTDSNYGYTF. Here the CDR3 DNA reads TGTGCCAGCAGACCGACGGACTCTAACTATGGCTACACCTTC.

The chain combines TRBV19 with TRBJ1-5; D not resolved. Between the trimmed V and J ends, which lost 7 bases and 0 bases, there was a span of 10 bases. The CDR3 covers 14 residues. From germline, CDR1 is LNHDA and CDR2 SQIVND (reference sequence). The CDR3 loop reads CASNQRLSNQPQHF. CDR3 coding DNA: TGTGCCAGTAACCAGCGACTTAGCAATCAGCCCCAGCATTTT.